This is a list of T cell receptor beta chains from one sample in a study of shared clonotypes between healthy human individuals. TCRdb's table, derived via immunoSEQ multiplex PCR, lists solely in-frame clones and lacks some. The repertoire consists of 550,000 to 750,000 clones, with approximately 90% occurring once and the leading ten covering 24%. Sequencing input: naive CD8+ T cells sorted from blood. These receptors originate from a man younger than 45 in good health. CDR3s include the opening cysteine and the closing phenylalanine or tryptophan. D genes are given only for firm matches. A clone size is listed for some rows: how often the clone was seen (once, few, many), or a class if it is expanded.

TRBD2	TRBV2	TRBJ2-7	-	TGTGCCAGCAGTGCAGGACTAGCGGGTTTTTACGAGCAGTACTTC	CASSAGLAGFYEQYF
-	TRBV18	TRBJ1-4	-	TGTGCCAGCTCACCACCCACAGGCTCTGAAAAACTGTTTTTT	CASSPPTGSEKLFF
-	TRBV4-1	TRBJ1-6	-	TGCGCCAGCAGCCCTGTACACTATAATTCACCCCTCCACTTT	CASSPVHYNSPLHF
TRBD1	TRBV30	TRBJ1-1	-	TGTGCCTGGAGTTACGGACAGGGATATACTGAAGCTTTCTTT	CAWSYGQGYTEAFF
TRBD1	TRBV7-6	TRBJ2-5	-	TGTGCCAGCAGCTCACGGGACAGGGAAGTGACCCAGTACTTC	CASSSRDREVTQYF
-	TRBV30	TRBJ1-1	-	TGTGCCTGGACCGCGACAGTCCTGGGCACTGAAGCTTTCTTT	CAWTATVLGTEAFF
-	TRBV27	TRBJ2-7	-	TGTGCCAGCAGCCAAGGGGGGCAACGAGACGAGCAGTACTTC	CASSQGGQRDEQYF
-	TRBV6-1	TRBJ1-5	few	TGTGCCAGCTCCCTCCAGCCCCAGCATTTT	CASSLQPQHF
-	TRBV7-8	TRBJ2-1	-	TGTGCCAGCAGCTTAATGGTGGATGAGCAGTTCTTC	CASSLMVDEQFF
TRBD2	TRBV9	TRBJ2-3	-	TGTGCCAGCAGCGAGGGACTAGCGGGAGTTGCGACAGATACGCAGTATTTT	CASSEGLAGVATDTQYF
-	TRBV7-9	TRBJ2-1	-	TGTGCCAGCAGCTTAGAGAGAAATGAGCAGTTCTTC	CASSLERNEQFF
-	TRBV25-1	TRBJ2-3	-	TGTGCCAGCAGTGGACCAAGACAGACCTCTAGCACAGATACGCAGTATTTT	CASSGPRQTSSTDTQYF
-	TRBV29-1	TRBJ2-5	-	TGCAGCGTTCTCATTGGTGAAGAGACCCAGTACTTC	CSVLIGEETQYF
TRBD2	TRBV6-1	TRBJ2-1	once	TGTGCCAGCAGAGGGACTACGTGGGATGAGCAGTTCTTC	CASRGTTWDEQFF
-	TRBV10-2	TRBJ1-5	-	TGCGCCAGCAGTCATCCAAATCAGCCCCAGCATTTT	CASSHPNQPQHF
TRBD1	TRBV16	TRBJ1-4	-	TGTGCCAGCAGCCCGGACAGGGGGGAAGAAAAACTGTTTTTT	CASSPDRGEEKLFF
TRBD2	TRBV7-8	TRBJ2-7	once	TGTGCCAGCAGCTGGCGAATAGCGGGGGTGAGGGAGCAGTACTTC	CASSWRIAGVREQYF
-	TRBV19	TRBJ2-7	-	TGTGCCAGTAGTTTCGCAAGCTCCTACGAGCAGTACTTC	CASSFASSYEQYF
TRBD1	TRBV6-5	TRBJ2-2	once	TGTGCCAGCGAGTTATACAGGGGGACCGGGGAGCTGTTTTTT	CASELYRGTGELFF
TRBD2	TRBV4-3	TRBJ2-2	-	TGCGCCAGCACAGCGGGAGCTAACACCGGGGAGCTGTTTTTT	CASTAGANTGELFF
-	TRBV5-4	TRBJ2-1	-	TGTGCCAGCGGAGCAGGATACAATGAGCAGTTCTTC	CASGAGYNEQFF
-	TRBV10-3	TRBJ2-7	-	TGTGCCATCAGTGAGTCTCTAGCTACCGACGAGCAGTACTTC	CAISESLATDEQYF
-	TRBV5-6	TRBJ2-3	-	TGTGCCAGCAGCTCGGCCTATCCGACAGCCTCTAGCACAGATACGCAGTATTTT	CASSSAYPTASSTDTQYF
-	TRBV4-1	TRBJ1-1	-	TGCGCCAGCAGCCAAGAAGTACTGAACACTGAAGCTTTCTTT	CASSQEVLNTEAFF
TRBD1	TRBV4-1	TRBJ2-7	-	TGCGCCAGCAGCCACCGGACAGGGCCAAACTCCTACGAGCAGTACTTC	CASSHRTGPNSYEQYF
TRBD1	TRBV30	TRBJ2-2	few	TGTGCCTGGATGGACAGGGGATCCGGGGAGCTGTTTTTT	CAWMDRGSGELFF
-	TRBV7-9	TRBJ2-7	-	TGTGCCAGCAGCTTAGGCGTTCCCTACGAGCAGTACTTC	CASSLGVPYEQYF
-	TRBV5-4	TRBJ1-1	-	TGTGCCAGCAGCTTGGGGACTGAAGCTTTCTTT	CASSLGTEAFF
-	TRBV5-5	TRBJ2-1	-	TGTGCCAGCAACCGGGACTCTTTCAACAATGAGCAGTTCTTC	CASNRDSFNNEQFF
-	TRBV9	TRBJ1-1	-	TGTGCCAGCAGCGTAGCCATGAACACTGAAGCTTTCTTT	CASSVAMNTEAFF
TRBD2	TRBV7-6	TRBJ2-1	once	TGTGCCAGCAGCCCTAAATCTAGCGGTTCCTACAATGAGCAGTTCTTC	CASSPKSSGSYNEQFF
TRBD1	TRBV29-1	TRBJ2-1	-	TGCAGCCTATTGGACAGGGGCGACAACTACGATGAGCAGTTCTTC	CSLLDRGDNYDEQFF
TRBD1	TRBV7-9	TRBJ2-3	-	TGTGCCAGCAGCTTAGCTAGCTGGGACAGGGGTTGGACAGATACGCAGTATTTT	CASSLASWDRGWTDTQYF
-	TRBV4-2	TRBJ1-1	-	TGTGCCAGCAGCCCGATGACAGGTGAAAACACTGAAGCTTTCTTT	CASSPMTGENTEAFF
-	TRBV13	TRBJ2-7	-	TGTGCCAGCAGCTTGAAGGGGACATACGAGCAGTACTTC	CASSLKGTYEQYF
-	TRBV27	TRBJ2-3	-	TGTGCCAGCATGGGGGTTAGGGGAAGGACAGATACGCAGTATTTT	CASMGVRGRTDTQYF
TRBD2	TRBV11-2	TRBJ2-1	-	TGTGCCAGCAGCCTTAGCGGGGACCCTCTCTTCAATGAGCAGTTCTTC	CASSLSGDPLFNEQFF
-	TRBV2	TRBJ2-7	-	TGTGCCAGCAGTGACCCCCGCGACCCGGACCCTTACGAGCAGTACTTC	CASSDPRDPDPYEQYF
TRBD2	TRBV4-1	TRBJ2-3	-	TGCGCCAGCAGCCAAGAACGGCGGGAGGGCACAGATACGCAGTATTTT	CASSQERREGTDTQYF
-	TRBV27	TRBJ2-2	-	TGTGCCAGCGACGGCGGAACCGGGGAGCTGTTTTTT	CASDGGTGELFF
TRBD2	TRBV2	TRBJ2-7	once	TGTGCCAGCAGAGACCCCATAGCGGGACTTGCCTACGAGCAGTACTTC	CASRDPIAGLAYEQYF
-	TRBV30	TRBJ2-2	-	TGTGCCTGGAAGGTCGCCTCGTGGGAGCTGTTTTTT	CAWKVASWELFF
-	TRBV6-5	TRBJ2-1	few	TGTGCCAGCAGTTTCGGGGCGTGGGATGAGCAGTTCTTC	CASSFGAWDEQFF
TRBD2	TRBV15	TRBJ2-1	-	TGTGCCACCAGCAGAATCGCGGGGGGAATTGGGGAGCAGTTCTTC	CATSRIAGGIGEQFF
-	TRBV7-9	TRBJ2-7	-	TGTGCCAGCAGCACCGCCAGGCTCCCCTACGAGCAGTACTTC	CASSTARLPYEQYF
TRBD2	TRBV27	TRBJ2-3	-	TGTGCCAGCAGTTCCTCGTCAGCGGGAGTTGAGCAGTATTTT	CASSSSSAGVEQYF